This TCR beta chain was profiled in a study of T cells in Graves' hyperthyroidism and ophthalmopathy. Authors of the study amplified TCR beta CDR3 regions from RNA transcripts. HTBI primers were employed in a first-round RT-PCR of the TCR CDR3. TCRdb fed the multiplex PCR reads into MiXCR, producing one record per CDR3 protein. This sample carries approximately 610,000 distinct CDR3 sequences, 14% to 15% of them seen once, and the ten largest clones take 4.3%. This clonotype has only a few counts. The specimen was blood. This receptor was taken from a middle-aged woman with Graves' ophthalmopathy.

The CDR3 protein is CASSQDTPGGYTF. The CDR3 DNA sequence: TGTGCCAGCAGCCAAGACACTCCGGGGGGCTACACCTTC. The chain links TRBV3-1 to TRBJ1-2; D is undetermined. Trimming shortened V by 0 bases and J by 8 bases, and 10 bases separated the two germline ends. Looked up from germline, CDR1 is LGHDT and CDR2 is YNNKEL (reference sequence). The CDR3 loop spans 13 amino acids.